One and the same sample provided the 18 T cell receptor beta chains below, sequenced in a study of shared T cell receptors in the human thymus. The data were produced by immunoSEQ multiplex PCR, yet TCRdb's version contains in-frame clones alone and is incomplete. The sample gives about 660,000 clones, around 87% of which show up once; 0.009% to 0.0095% is in the top ten. This sample was shared with a second study, whose subject was human thymus T cells.

Sequencing used thymocytes. Receptors were obtained from a boy under two years old with a congenital heart defect.

The V call is TRBV5-1, the J call TRBJ1-1; 9 nucleotides align to TRBD1. The CDR3 consists of 15 residues. Germline V lookup: CDR1 SGHRS, CDR2 YFSETQ. Germline trimming cut 3 bases from V and 5 bases from J; bases unmatched to any gene: 8. The CDR3 DNA sequence: TGCGCCAGCAGCTGGGGACAGGGCGTCGGGACTGAAGCTTTCTTT. This sequence encodes CASSWGQGVGTEAFF.

V and J are TRBV7-2 and TRBJ2-7, with a tentative D call TRBD2 (5 bases). Between the trimmed V and J ends, which lost 5 bases and 3 bases, there was a span of 20 bases. The CDR3 totals 16 residues. Germline V gene lookup returns CDR1 SGHTA and CDR2 FQGNSA. CDR3 nucleotide sequence: TGTGCCAGCAGCAACCCTAGCCGAGGTAGCAGCTACGAGCAGTACTTC. Residues: CASSNPSRGSSYEQYF.

The rearrangement uses TRBV15 and TRBJ2-1; D perhaps matches TRBD2 (5 bases). This CDR3 is 18 amino acids long. Germline V lookup: CDR1 LNHNV, CDR2 YYDKDF (reference sequence). V lost 0 bases and J 4 bases, leaving 19 bases between the germline ends. The CDR3 bases are TGTGCCACCAGCAGAGATTTCCGGGGTGTCAGCCCGTACAATGAGCAGTTCTTC. Amino acid sequence: CATSRDFRGVSPYNEQFF.

This clone appeared a few times. The CDR3 coding sequence is TGTGCCAGCAGGCCGACAGGTCGGTACGAGCAGTACTTC. Translation gives CASRPTGRYEQYF. V gene TRBV28 combines with J gene TRBJ2-7; TRBD1 might be the D (6 bases). Germline CDR1 reads MDHEN; CDR2 reads SYDVKM. There are 13 residues in the CDR3. V lost 6 bases to trimming and J lost 4 bases, with 13 bases between them.

The chain combines TRBV19 with TRBJ1-1, with D perhaps TRBD1 (6 bases). This CDR3 comprises 12 residues. The germline V gene has CDR1 LNHDA and CDR2 SQIVND (reference sequence). Trimming stripped 7 bases from V and 3 bases from J, with 9 bases between. CDR3 nucleotides: TGTGCCAGTACGGGACACCACACTGAAGCTTTCTTT. It translates to CASTGHHTEAFF.

This clone was detected only once. The rearrangement uses TRBV6-5 and TRBJ2-7; a weak D match, TRBD1 (5 bases). CDR1 and CDR2 (germline): MNHEY, SVGAGI. Trimming cost V 0 bases and J 0 bases, with 12 bases left between them. The CDR3 runs to 16 residues. The CDR3 DNA is TGTGCCAGCAGTTACTCGGGCGACAGTTACTCCTACGAGCAGTACTTC. Amino acid sequence: CASSYSGDSYSYEQYF.

The V gene is TRBV12-5, the J gene TRBJ1-2; D unclear. Germline assignment: CDR1 LGHNT and CDR2 FRNRAP. V lost 6 bases and J 3 bases, leaving 11 bases between the germline ends. The CDR3 has 13 residues. Here the CDR3 reads CASGFGRDYGYTF. CDR3 nucleotide sequence: TGTGCTAGTGGCTTCGGGAGGGACTATGGCTACACCTTC.

The rearrangement links TRBV11-2 to TRBJ1-5; D not resolved. Germline V lookup: CDR1 SGHAT, CDR2 FQNNGV. The CDR3 extends over 15 amino acids. Trimming took off 0 bases at V and 4 bases at J, with 10 bases between the two ends. The CDR3 DNA reads as TGTGCCAGCAGCTTAGATAGGCCAGGAAATCAGCCCCAGCATTTT. Residues: CASSLDRPGNQPQHF.

The chain couples TRBV28 to TRBJ1-2; 8 positions match TRBD1. The V gene end was trimmed by 6 bases and the J gene end by 5 bases; junction bases not matched to a gene: 11. The CDR3 contains 15 residues. The germline CDR1 and CDR2 sequences are MDHEN and SYDVKM. The CDR3 loop reads CASRLDRGKPYGYTF. The CDR3 nucleotides read TGTGCCAGCAGACTCGACAGGGGAAAACCATATGGCTACACCTTC.

This sequence joins TRBV15 and TRBJ2-7; 12 bases are shared with TRBD2. The CDR3 covers 15 residues. V trimming: 6 bases; J trimming: 1 base; junction bases outside the gene matches: 4. Germline-derived CDR1 and CDR2 are LNHNV and YYDKDF (reference sequence). The CDR3 DNA follows: TGTGCCACCAGAACAGGACTAGCGGGATCCTACGAGCAGTACTTC. Translated, it gives CATRTGLAGSYEQYF.

The chain combines TRBV11-2 with TRBJ2-1; possibly TRBD2 for D (5 bases). This CDR3 spans 14 amino acids. Germline V CDR1 and CDR2: SGHAT, FQNNGV. V was pared by 1 base and J by 8 bases, with 12 bases between. The CDR3 DNA reads TGTGCCAGCAGCTTAGGAGGGAGAAGGGATGAGCAGTTCTTC. Translating gives CASSLGGRRDEQFF.

The chain employs TRBV7-2 and TRBJ1-2; 8 bases are shared with TRBD1. The CDR3 sequence is 15 residues long. V was clipped by 0 bases and J by 8 bases; unmatched bases: 8. Germline CDR1 SGHTA, CDR2 FQGNSA. The CDR3 coding sequence is TGTGCCAGCAGCTTAGCAGACAGGGGTTCGACGGGCTACACCTTC. This sequence encodes CASSLADRGSTGYTF.

The rearrangement uses TRBV28 and TRBJ1-5, with D possibly being TRBD1 (5 bases). The CDR3 totals 19 residues. With 6 bases removed from V and 0 bases from J, the gap between germline ends came to 24 bases. Germline CDR1 is MDHEN and CDR2 is SYDVKM. CDR3 nucleotides: TGTGCCAGCAGGCTTGTCCCTGTATGGACCGGGGGTAGCAATCAGCCCCAGCATTTT. This translates into CASRLVPVWTGGSNQPQHF.

The chain links TRBV28 to TRBJ2-1; no clear D gene. Germline-derived CDR1 and CDR2 are MDHEN and SYDVKM. The CDR3 loop spans 12 amino acids. V was shortened by 3 bases and J by 7 bases, with 7 bases between the two germline ends. The CDR3 nucleotides are TGTGCCAGCAGTTTGATCAGGAATGAGCAGTTCTTC. This sequence encodes CASSLIRNEQFF.

This chain joins TRBV13 and TRBJ2-6; 9 nucleotides line up with TRBD1. Trimming at V came to 4 bases and at J to 4 bases, leaving 14 bases not matched to a gene. This CDR3 is built from 19 residues. Germline CDR1 is PRHDT and CDR2 is FYEKMQ (reference sequence). The CDR3: CASSSLGTGLPGGANVLTF. CDR3 sequence (DNA): TGTGCCAGCAGCTCCCTCGGGACAGGGTTGCCAGGAGGGGCCAACGTCCTGACTTTC.

The genes are TRBV7-2 and TRBJ2-7, with 9 bases that match TRBD1. The CDR3 totals 15 residues. Germline V CDR1 and CDR2: SGHTA, FQGNSA. V shed 5 bases, J shed 6 bases, and the junction held 11 bases outside the gene matches. The CDR3 DNA reads as TGTGCCAGCAGCCCGCCTCCGGGACAGGGATGCGAGCAGTACTTC. Protein sequence: CASSPPPGQGCEQYF. The complete variable domain, with remaining parts taken from reference TRBV7-2 and TRBJ2-7, reads GAGVSQSPSNKVTEKGKDVELRCDPISGHTALYWYRQSLGQGLEFLIYFQGNSAPDKSGLPSDRFSAERTGGSVSTLTIQRTQQEDSAVYLCASSPPPGQGCEQYFGPGTRLTVT.

The V gene is TRBV2, the J gene TRBJ2-7; perhaps TRBD2 as D (5 bases). The CDR3 contains 14 residues. Per the germline V gene, CDR1 is SNHLY and CDR2 is FYNNEI. Trimming pared 8 bases from V and 2 bases from J, leaving 16 bases between. Here the CDR3 reads CASLVLGAPYEQYF. DNA of the CDR3: TGTGCCAGCTTAGTTTTGGGAGCGCCCTACGAGCAGTACTTC.

This clone was seen only a few times. The genes are TRBV19 and TRBJ1-3; D not certain. With 5 bases removed from V and 6 bases from J, the gap between germline ends came to 17 bases. CDR1 and CDR2 (germline): LNHDA, SQIVND (reference sequence). The CDR3 spans 15 residues. CDR3 nucleotides: TGTGCCAGTAGTCCCATGACACTAGAGGAAAACACCATATATTTT. It translates to CASSPMTLEENTIYF.